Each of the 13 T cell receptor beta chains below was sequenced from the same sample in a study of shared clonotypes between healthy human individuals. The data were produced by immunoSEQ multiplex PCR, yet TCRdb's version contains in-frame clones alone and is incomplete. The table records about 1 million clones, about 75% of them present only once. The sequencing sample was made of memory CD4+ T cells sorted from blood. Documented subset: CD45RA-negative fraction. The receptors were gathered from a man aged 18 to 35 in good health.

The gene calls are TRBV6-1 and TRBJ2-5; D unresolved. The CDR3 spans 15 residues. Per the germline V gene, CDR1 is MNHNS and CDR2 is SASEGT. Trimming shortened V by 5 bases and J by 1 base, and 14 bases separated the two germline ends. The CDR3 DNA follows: TGTGCCAGCAGTTTGGACCCCTATCCCCAAGAGACCCAGTACTTC. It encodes CASSLDPYPQETQYF.

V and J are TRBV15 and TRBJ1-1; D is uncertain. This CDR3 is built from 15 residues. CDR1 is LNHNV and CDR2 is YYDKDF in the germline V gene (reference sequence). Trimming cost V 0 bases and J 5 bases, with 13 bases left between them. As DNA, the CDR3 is TGTGCCACCAGCAGAGAAGACACGGCGGGGACTGAAGCTTTCTTT. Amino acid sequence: CATSREDTAGTEAFF.

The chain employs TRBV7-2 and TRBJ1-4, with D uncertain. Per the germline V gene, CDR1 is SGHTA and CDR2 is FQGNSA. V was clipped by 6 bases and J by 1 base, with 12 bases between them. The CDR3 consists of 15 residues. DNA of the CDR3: TGTGCCAGCAGTTCGAACCGGGTAACTAATGAAAAACTGTTTTTT. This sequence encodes CASSSNRVTNEKLFF.

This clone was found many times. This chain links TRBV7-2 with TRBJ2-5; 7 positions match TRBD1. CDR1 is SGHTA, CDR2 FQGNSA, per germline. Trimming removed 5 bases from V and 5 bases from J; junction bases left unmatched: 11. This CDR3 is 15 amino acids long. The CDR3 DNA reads TGTGCCAGCAGCCGGGCCCCCAGGGGGTATGAGACCCAGTACTTC. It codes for CASSRAPRGYETQYF.

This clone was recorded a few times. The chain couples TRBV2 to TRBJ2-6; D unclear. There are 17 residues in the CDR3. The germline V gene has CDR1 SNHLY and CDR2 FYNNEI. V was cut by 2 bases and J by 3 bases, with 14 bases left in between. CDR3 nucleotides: TGTGCCAGCAGTGAAATGGCAGGACCTGGTGGGGCCAACGTCCTGACTTTC. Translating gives CASSEMAGPGGANVLTF.

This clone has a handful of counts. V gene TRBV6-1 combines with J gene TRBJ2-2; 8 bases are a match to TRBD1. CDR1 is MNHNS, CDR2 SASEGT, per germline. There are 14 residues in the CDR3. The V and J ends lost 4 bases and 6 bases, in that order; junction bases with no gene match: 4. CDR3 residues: CASSGRQGPGELFF. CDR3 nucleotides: TGTGCCAGCAGTGGAAGACAGGGGCCCGGGGAGCTGTTTTTT.

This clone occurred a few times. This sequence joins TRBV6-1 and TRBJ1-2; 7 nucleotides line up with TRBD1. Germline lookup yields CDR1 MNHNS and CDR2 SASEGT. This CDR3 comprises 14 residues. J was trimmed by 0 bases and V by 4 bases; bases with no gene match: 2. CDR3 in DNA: TGTGCCAGCAGTGTGGGACAGACTAACTATGGCTACACCTTC. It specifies CASSVGQTNYGYTF.

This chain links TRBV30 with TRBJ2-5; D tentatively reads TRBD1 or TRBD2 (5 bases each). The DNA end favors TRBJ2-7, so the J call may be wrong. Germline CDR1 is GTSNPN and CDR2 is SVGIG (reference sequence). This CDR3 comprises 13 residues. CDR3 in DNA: TGTGCCTGGAGCCGGGACGGATCCTACGAGCAGTACTTC. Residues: CAWSRDGSYEQYF.

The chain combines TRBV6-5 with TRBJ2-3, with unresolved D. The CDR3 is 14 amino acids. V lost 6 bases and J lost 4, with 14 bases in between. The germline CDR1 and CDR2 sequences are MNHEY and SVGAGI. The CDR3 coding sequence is TGTGCCAGCAGCCTACTCCGACTGTCAGATACGCAGTATTTT. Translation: CASSLLRLSDTQYF.

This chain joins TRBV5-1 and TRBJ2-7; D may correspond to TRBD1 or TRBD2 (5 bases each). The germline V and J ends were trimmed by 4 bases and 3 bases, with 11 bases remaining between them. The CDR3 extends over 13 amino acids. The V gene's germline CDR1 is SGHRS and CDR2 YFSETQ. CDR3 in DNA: TGCGCCAGCAGCCGGGACGGTTACTACGAGCAGTACTTC. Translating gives CASSRDGYYEQYF.

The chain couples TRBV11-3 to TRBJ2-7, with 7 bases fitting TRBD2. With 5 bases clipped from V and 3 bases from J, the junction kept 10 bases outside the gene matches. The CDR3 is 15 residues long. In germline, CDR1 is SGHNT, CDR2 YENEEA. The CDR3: CASSPPRRERYEQYF. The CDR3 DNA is TGTGCCAGCAGCCCCCCCCGGCGGGAGCGCTACGAGCAGTACTTC.

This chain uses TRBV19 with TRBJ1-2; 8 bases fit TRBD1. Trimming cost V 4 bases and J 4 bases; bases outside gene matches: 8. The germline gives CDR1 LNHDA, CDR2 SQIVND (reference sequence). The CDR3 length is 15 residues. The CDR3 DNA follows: TGTGCCAGTAGTAACCCTCGACAGGGGATCTATGGCTACACCTTC. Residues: CASSNPRQGIYGYTF.

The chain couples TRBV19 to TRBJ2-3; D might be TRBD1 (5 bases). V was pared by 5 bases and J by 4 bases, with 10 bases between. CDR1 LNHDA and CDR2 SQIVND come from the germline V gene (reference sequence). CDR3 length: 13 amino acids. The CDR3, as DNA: TGTGCCAGTAGTGAAATCAGGGCAGATACGCAGTATTTT. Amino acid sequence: CASSEIRADTQYF.